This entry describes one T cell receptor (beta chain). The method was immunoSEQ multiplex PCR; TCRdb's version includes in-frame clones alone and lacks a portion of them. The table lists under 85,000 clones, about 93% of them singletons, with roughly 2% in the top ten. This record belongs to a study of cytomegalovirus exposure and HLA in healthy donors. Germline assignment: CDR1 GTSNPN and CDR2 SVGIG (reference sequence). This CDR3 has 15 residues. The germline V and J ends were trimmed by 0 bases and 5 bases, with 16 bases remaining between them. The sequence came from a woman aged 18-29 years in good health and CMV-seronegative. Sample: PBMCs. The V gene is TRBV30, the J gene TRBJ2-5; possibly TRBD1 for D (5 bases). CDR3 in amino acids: CAWSVRVTGGETQYF. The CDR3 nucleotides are TGTGCCTGGAGTGTACGAGTAACAGGCGGTGAGACCCAGTACTTC.